Described below is a single T cell receptor beta chain sequence and its context. This clonotype was observed at least ten times. This clone's antigen is unknown. The sample holds no much larger clone one base away, and base qualities are not on file. The sample comes from a study of regulatory T cells in long-lasting Graves disease (dated by TCRdb to about 2021). Regarding the research as a whole: Antithyroid drugs had been taken for less than 3 months by newly diagnosed Graves' disease patients. Patients with persistent Graves' disease were compared with patients with newly diagnosed Graves' disease using TCR sequencing and RNA sequencing of peripheral blood. The study was conducted in China and was registered as a clinical trial. A total of around 35 samples were covered by TCR sequencing, comprising approximately 13 persistent and around 20 newly diagnosed Graves' disease patients.

The time point label here, explained by the study, means: newly diagnosed GD, antithyroid drugs for less than 3 months. For both TCR sequencing and RNA sequencing, RNA was extracted from PBMCs in TRIzol. The diagnosis of Graves' disease was made according to American Thyroid Association guidelines. Recruitment of patients was carried out at an endocrinology department in Xi'an, China. From each patient, about 9 milliliters of peripheral blood was collected into an EDTA anticoagulant tube. Ficoll Paque Plus density gradient separation was used to isolate PBMCs, and no further T cell sorting was done. An Agilent 2100 Bioanalyzer and agarose gel were used to check RNA quality, and a NanoDrop 2000 was used to measure RNA concentration. Library creation used multiplex PCR. The data were produced on an Illumina HiSeq 4000. To build TCR beta libraries, CDR3 regions were amplified by Arm-PCR using iRepertoire HTBI primers. Gel purification was performed on PCR products prior to sequencing. The paper's processing steps were these. Gene usage analysis of CDR3 amino acid clonotypes relied on the roughly 60 TRBV and 15 or so TRBJ segments identified across samples. Filtered high-quality paired reads were merged into contigs using COPE and FqMerger. Contigs were aligned with BLAST to IMGT TRBV, TRBD and TRBJ reference genes, and CDR3 was defined per IMGT. Any clonotype with a frequency above 0.1% was counted as a highly expanded clone. Repertoire diversity was measured by Shannon entropy, and V-J evenness by the Gini coefficient. Public clonotypes were defined as clonotypes shared by more than one individual. TCRdb passed the public sequencing reads through fastp at Q25 and MiXCR, retaining productive beta sequences. Identical CDR3 protein sequences are pooled into one entry, listed with their most common genes and DNA. The V and J calls were determined by TCRdb, not by the authors. This sample gives about 400,000 distinct CDR3 sequences in total; roughly 16% of them show up just once. The ten most abundant clones make up 22% of the sample.

V drops 5 bases and J drops 1 base, leaving 15 bases in between. The CDR3 goes from the cysteine to the phenylalanine over 16 residues. Only CDR3 DNA remains: 48 bases, in frame from the first base. From the germline V gene, CDR1 is SGHVS and CDR2 is FNYEAQ. The paper's findings and limits, for the study overall: Sequencing and analysis were restricted to the TCR beta chain. The study examined only peripheral blood because the primary lesion, thyroid tissue, could not be accessed. Preferential use of TRBV28, TRBJ1-2 and TRBJ2-5 was observed in persistent disease, whereas TRBV20-1 and TRBJ2-1 were favored in newly diagnosed disease. Compared with newly diagnosed patients, persistent Graves' disease patients had lower TCR Shannon entropy and fewer highly expanded clones, which suggests clonal expansion. Patients with persistent disease shared more public clonotypes (around 2,500) than newly diagnosed patients did (approximately 990). The authors noted that the small sample size was a limitation that may lower accuracy.

This sequence uses TRBV7-6 and TRBJ1-5, with a weak D call of TRBD1 (5 bases match). The sequence was obtained from a female donor with Graves disease. The sample here was peripheral blood mononuclear cells (PBMCs), taken at new diagnosis, from a patient treated with antithyroid drugs. The sequenced DNA is TGTGCCAGCAGCCAAGGCCCGACAGCCAGCAATCAGCCCCAGCATTTT. The translation is CASSQGPTASNQPQHF.